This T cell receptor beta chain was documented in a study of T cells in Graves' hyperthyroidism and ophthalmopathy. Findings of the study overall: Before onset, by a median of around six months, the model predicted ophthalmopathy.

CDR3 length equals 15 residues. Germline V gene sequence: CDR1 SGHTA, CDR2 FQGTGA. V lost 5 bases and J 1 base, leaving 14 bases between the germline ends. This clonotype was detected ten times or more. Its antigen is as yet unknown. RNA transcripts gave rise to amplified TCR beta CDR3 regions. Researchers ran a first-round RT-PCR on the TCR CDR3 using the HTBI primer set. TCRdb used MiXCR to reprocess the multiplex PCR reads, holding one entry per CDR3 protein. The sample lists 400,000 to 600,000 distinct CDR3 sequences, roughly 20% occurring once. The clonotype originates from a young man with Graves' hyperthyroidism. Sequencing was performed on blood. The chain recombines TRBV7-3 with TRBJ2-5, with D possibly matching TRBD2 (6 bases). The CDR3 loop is CASSPNGGFQETQYF. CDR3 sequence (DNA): TGTGCCAGCAGCCCAAATGGGGGGTTCCAAGAGACCCAGTACTTC.